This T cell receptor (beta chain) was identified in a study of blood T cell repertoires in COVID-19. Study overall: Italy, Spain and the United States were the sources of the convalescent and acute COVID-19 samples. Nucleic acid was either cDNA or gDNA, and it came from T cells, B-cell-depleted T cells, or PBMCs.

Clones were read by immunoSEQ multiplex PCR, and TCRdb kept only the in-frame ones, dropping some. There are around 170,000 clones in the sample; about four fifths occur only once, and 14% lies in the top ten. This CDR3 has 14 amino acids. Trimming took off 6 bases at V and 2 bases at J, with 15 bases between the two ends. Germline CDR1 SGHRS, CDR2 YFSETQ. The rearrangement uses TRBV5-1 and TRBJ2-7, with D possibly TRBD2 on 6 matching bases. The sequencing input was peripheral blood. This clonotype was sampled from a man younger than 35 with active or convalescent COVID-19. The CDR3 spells CASTIGGDPYEQYF. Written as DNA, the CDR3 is TGCGCCAGCACCATCGGCGGGGACCCCTACGAGCAGTACTTC.